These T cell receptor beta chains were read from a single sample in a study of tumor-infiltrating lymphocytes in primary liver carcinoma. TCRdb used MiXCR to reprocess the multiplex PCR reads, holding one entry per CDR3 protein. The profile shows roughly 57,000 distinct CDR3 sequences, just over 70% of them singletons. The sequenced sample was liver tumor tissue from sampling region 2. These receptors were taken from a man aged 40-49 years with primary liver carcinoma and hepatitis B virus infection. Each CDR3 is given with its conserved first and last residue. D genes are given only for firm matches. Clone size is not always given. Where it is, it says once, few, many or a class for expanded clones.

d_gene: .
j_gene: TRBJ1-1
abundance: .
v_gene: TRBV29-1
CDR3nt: TGCAGTGTTCTATGGGGCGCGACTGAAGCTTTCTTT
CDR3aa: CSVLWGATEAFF

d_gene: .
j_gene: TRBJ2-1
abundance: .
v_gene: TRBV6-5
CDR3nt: TGTGCCAGCAGTTACTCGTATAGCGCGAACTCCTACAATGAGCAGTTCTTC
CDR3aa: CASSYSYSANSYNEQFF

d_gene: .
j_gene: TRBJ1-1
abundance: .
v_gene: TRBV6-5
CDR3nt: TGTGCCAGCAGTACTCCAAGGTTTAACACTCTAGCTTTCTTT
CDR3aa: CASSTPRFNTLAFF

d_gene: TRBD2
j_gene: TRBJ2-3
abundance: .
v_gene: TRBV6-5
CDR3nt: TGTGCTAGCAACCCTAGCGGGTCTGACATAGATACGCAGTATTTT
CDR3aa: CASNPSGSDIDTQYF

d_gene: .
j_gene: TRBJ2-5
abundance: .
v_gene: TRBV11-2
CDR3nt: TGTGCCAGCAGCTTATTTCAAACAACGAAAGAGACCTGGTACTTC
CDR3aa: CASSLFQTTKETWYF

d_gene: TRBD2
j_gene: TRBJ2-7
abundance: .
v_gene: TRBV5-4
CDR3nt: TGTGCCAGCAGCAAGACTAGCGGAGGTCGAGGGGCCGAGCAGTACTTC
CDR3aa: CASSKTSGGRGAEQYF

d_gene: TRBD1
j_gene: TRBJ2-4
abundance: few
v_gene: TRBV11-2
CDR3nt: TGTGCCAGCAGCTTAGAGGGACAGGGGAACATTCAGTACTTC
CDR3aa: CASSLEGQGNIQYF

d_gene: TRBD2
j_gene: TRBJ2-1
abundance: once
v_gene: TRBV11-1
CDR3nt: TGTGCCAGCAGCCTGGGACTAGTGGGAGAAGTTGACAATGAGCAGTTATTC
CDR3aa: CASSLGLVGEVDNEQLF

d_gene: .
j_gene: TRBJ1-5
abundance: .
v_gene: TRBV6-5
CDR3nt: TGTGCCAGCAGTTACTCGAGAACTAATAGGGAACAGCATTTT
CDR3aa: CASSYSRTNREQHF

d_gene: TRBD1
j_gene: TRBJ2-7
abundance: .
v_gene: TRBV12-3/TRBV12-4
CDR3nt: TGTACCAGTAGTATGGGGACAGGGAGGTCCTACGAGCAGTACTTC
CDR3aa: CTSSMGTGRSYEQYF

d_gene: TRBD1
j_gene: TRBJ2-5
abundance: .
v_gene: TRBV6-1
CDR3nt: TGTGCCAGCAGCACCTGGACAGGGAGAAAGACCCAGTACTTC
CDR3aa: CASSTWTGRKTQYF

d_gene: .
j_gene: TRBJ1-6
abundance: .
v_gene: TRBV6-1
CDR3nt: TGTGTCAGCAGGGATTTTGGAGGAGGGGGTAATTTACCCCTCCACTTT
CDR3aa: CVSRDFGGGGNLPLHF

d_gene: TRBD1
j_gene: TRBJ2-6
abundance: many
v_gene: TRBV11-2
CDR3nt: TGTGCCAGCAGCATGGGGGGAGACAGGGGCATTTCCCTCTCTGGGGCCAACGTCCTGACTTTC
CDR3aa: CASSMGGDRGISLSGANVLTF

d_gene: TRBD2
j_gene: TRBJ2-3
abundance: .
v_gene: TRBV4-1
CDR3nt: TGCGCCAGCAGTCAGACCATTGCCCCAGCGGGAGTCATCGATACGCAGTATTTT
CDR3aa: CASSQTIAPAGVIDTQYF

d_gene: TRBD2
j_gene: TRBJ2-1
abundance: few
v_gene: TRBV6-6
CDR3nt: TGTGTCAGCAGTTACTCGAATGGGCTAGCGGTCTCCTACAATGAACAGTTCTTC
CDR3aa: CVSSYSNGLAVSYNEQFF

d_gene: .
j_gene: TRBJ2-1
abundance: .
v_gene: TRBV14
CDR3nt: TGTGTCAGCAACCAGTATCGGGGCTCCTACAATGAGCAGTTCTTC
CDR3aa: CVSNQYRGSYNEQFF

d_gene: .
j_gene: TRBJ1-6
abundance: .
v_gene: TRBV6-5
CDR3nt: TGTGCCAGTAGTTACTCTCAGCCTTGGACATGGGATTCACCCCTCCACTTT
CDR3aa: CASSYSQPWTWDSPLHF

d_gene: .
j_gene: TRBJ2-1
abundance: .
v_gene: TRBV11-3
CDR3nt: TGTGCCAGCAACGCCGGAACTGGAGAGATTAATGAGCAGTTCTTC
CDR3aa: CASNAGTGEINEQFF

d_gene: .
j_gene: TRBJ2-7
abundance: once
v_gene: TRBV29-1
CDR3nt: TGCAGCGCTAGAAGTGCCATAACCTACGAGCAGTACTTC
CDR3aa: CSARSAITYEQYF

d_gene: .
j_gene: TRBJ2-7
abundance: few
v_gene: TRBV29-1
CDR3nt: TGCAGCACTGAACAGACGGCCTACGAGCAGTACTTC
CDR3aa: CSTEQTAYEQYF

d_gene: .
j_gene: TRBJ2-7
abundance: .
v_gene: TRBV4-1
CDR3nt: TGCGGCAGCAGCCAAGGGGAAAGGGGAGGCGAGCAGTACTTC
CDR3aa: CGSSQGERGGEQYF

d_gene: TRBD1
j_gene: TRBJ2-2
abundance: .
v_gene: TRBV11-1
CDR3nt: TGTGCCAGCAGCACGGGACAGACTAACACCGGGGAGCCGTTTTTT
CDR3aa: CASSTGQTNTGEPFF

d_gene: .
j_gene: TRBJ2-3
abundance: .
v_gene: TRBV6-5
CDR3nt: TGTACCAGCAGCCCGGACGGCTCTAGCACAGATACGCAGTATTTT
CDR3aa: CTSSPDGSSTDTQYF

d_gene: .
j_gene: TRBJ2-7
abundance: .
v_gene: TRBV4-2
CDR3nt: TGTGCCAGCAGCCAAGAGTGGCAGGATGCGGGGGAGCAGTACTTC
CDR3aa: CASSQEWQDAGEQYF

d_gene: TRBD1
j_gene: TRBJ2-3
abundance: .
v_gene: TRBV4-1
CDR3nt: TGCGCCAGCAGCCATTCTCGGGCAGGGGGTCGCAGCACAGATACGCTGTATTTT
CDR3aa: CASSHSRAGGRSTDTLYF

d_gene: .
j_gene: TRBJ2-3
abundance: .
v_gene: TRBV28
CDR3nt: TGTGCCAGCTCTAAGACAGTGCTGACAGATACGCAGTATTTT
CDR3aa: CASSKTVLTDTQYF

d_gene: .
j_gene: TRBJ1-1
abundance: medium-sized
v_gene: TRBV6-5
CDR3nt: TGTGCCAGCAGTACTCCAAGGTTTAACACTGAAGCTTTCTTT
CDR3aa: CASSTPRFNTEAFF

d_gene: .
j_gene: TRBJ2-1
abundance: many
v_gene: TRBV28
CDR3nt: TGTGCCAGCAGTTCAGCGGGTGTAGGGAGCTCCTACAATGAGCAGTTCTTC
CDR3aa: CASSSAGVGSSYNEQFF

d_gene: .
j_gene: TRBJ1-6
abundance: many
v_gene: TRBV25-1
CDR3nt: TGTGCCAGCAGTGATCGAGGCATCTATAATTCACCCCTCCACTTT
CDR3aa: CASSDRGIYNSPLHF

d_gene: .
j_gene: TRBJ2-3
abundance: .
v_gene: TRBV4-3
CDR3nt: TGCGCCAGCAGCCCGGGCATAGATACGCAGTATTTT
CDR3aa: CASSPGIDTQYF

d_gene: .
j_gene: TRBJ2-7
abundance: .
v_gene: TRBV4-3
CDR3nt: TGCGCCAGCAGCCAAGAGGTCACAGGTCGAATCTCCCACGAGCAATACTTC
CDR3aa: CASSQEVTGRISHEQYF